This TCR beta chain was recovered during a study of early T cells in non-severe SARS-CoV-2 infection. In the study overall: Sequencing of unsorted whole blood was done on bulk RNA, leaving chains unpaired. Study-level points and caveats: Matching results from VDJdb favored anti-spike CD8 responses, leaving private and CD4 specificities undetected.

This clonotype was seen at least ten times. Its specificity is unknown. In the library, individual cDNA molecules carried attached unique molecular identifiers. TCRdb independently ran MiXCR on the 5' RACE reads; one entry per CDR3 protein. The sample contains about 26,000 distinct CDR3 sequences, under 5% of which appear only once. V lost 0 bases and J lost 2, with 10 bases in between. Germline V CDR1 and CDR2: DFQATT, SNEGSKA (reference sequence). CDR3 length equals 14 residues. Sequencing input: whole blood. The receptor's source is an adult who was a healthcare worker with PCR-confirmed SARS-CoV-2 infection or an uninfected control (not recorded which). This sequence joins TRBV20-1 and TRBJ1-1; no definite D call. CDR3: CSARDIRKNTEAFF. The CDR3 DNA sequence: TGCAGTGCTAGAGATATCCGAAAAAACACTGAAGCTTTCTTT.